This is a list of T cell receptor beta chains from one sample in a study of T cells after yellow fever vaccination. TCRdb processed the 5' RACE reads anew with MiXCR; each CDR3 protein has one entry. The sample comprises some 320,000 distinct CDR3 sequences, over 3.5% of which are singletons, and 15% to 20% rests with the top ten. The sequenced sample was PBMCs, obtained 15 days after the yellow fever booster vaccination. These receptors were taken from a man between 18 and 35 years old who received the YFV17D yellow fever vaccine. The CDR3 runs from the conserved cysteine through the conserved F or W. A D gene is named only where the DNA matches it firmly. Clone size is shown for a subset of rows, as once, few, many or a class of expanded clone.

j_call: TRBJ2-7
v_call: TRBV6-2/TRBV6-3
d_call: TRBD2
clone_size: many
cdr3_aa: CAIKAREGAYEQYF
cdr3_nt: TGTGCCATCAAGGCCCGGGAGGGGGCCTACGAGCAGTACTTC

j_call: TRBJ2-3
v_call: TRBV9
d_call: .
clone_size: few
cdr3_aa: CASSVEGGANTQYF
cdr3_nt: TGTGCCAGCAGCGTAGAGGGGGGGGCCAATACGCAGTATTTT

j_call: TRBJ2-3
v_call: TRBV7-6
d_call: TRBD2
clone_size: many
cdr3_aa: CASSLGAGEFLDTQYF
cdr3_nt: TGTGCCAGCAGCTTAGGGGCGGGGGAGTTTCTGGATACGCAGTATTTT

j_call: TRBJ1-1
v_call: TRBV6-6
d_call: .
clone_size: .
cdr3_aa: CASTHRGNTEAFF
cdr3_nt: TGTGCCAGCACTCACCGGGGGAACACTGAAGCTTTCTTT

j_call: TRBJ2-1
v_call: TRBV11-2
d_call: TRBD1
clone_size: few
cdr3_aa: CASSHGGQGYNEQFF
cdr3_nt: TGTGCCAGCAGTCACGGGGGACAGGGATACAATGAGCAGTTCTTC

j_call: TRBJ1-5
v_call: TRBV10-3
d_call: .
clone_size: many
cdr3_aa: CAIRASQGSNQPQHF
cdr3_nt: TGTGCCATCAGGGCATCTCAGGGGAGCAATCAGCCCCAGCATTTT

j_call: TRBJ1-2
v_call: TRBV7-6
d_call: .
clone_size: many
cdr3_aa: CASSFYRDTVYGYTF
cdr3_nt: TGTGCCAGCAGCTTCTACCGGGACACCGTCTATGGCTACACCTTC

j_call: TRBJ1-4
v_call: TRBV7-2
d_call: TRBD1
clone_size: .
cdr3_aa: CASSSSTGWAEKLFF
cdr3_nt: TGTGCCAGCAGCTCATCGACAGGGTGGGCTGAAAAACTGTTTTTT

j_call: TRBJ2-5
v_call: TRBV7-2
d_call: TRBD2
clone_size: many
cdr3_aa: CASSLSGAGGQETQYF
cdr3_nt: TGTGCCAGCAGCTTGAGTGGAGCGGGGGGCCAAGAGACCCAGTACTTC

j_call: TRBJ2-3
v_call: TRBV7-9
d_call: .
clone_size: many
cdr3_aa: CASSPQIARGDTQYF
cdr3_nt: TGTGCCAGCAGCCCACAGATTGCGAGGGGAGATACGCAGTATTTT

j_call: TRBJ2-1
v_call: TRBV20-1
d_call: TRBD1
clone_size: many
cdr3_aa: CSVTTGSSYNEQFF
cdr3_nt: TGCAGTGTAACGACAGGGAGCTCCTACAATGAGCAGTTCTTC

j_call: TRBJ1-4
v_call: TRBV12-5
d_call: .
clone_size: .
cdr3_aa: CASGLVLGRDGANEKLFF
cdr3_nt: TGTGCTAGTGGTTTGGTACTAGGGAGGGATGGAGCTAATGAAAAACTGTTTTTT

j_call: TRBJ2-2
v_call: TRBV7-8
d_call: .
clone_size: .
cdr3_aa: CASSLNTDPNTGELFF
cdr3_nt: TGTGCCAGCAGCCTAAATACTGACCCGAACACCGGGGAGCTGTTTTTT

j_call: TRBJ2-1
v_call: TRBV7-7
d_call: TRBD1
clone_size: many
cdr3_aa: CASSLGGDRGNEQFF
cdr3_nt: TGTGCTAGCAGCTTAGGTGGCGACAGGGGGAATGAGCAGTTCTTC

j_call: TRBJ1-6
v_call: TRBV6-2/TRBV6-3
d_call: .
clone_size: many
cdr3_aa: CASSSAREGSPLHF
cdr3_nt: TGTGCCAGCAGTTCTGCCAGGGAGGGTTCACCCCTCCACTTT

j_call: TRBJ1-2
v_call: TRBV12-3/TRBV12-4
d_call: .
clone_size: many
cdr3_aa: CASSPTGSYGYTF
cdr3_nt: TGCGCCAGCAGTCCAACAGGGTCGTATGGCTACACCTTC

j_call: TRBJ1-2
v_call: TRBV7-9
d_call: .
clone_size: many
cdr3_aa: CASSQTEIYGYTF
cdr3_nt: TGTGCCAGCAGCCAGACAGAGATCTATGGCTACACCTTC

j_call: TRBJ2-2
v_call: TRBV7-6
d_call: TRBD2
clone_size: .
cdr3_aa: CASSGAGGRGELFF
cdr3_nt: TGTGCCAGCAGCGGAGCGGGGGGGCGCGGGGAGCTGTTTTTT

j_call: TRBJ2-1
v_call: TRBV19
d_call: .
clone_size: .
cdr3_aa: CASSDRSSNEQFF
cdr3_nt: TGTGCCAGTAGTGACCGCAGTAGCAATGAGCAGTTCTTC

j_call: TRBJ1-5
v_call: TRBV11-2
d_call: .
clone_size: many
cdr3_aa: CASSSGLSNQPQHF
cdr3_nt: TGTGCCAGCAGCTCGGGGCTTAGCAATCAGCCCCAGCATTTT

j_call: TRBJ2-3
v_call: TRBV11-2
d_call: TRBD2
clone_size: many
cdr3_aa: CASSFLAGGLTDTQYF
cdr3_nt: TGTGCCAGCAGCTTCCTAGCGGGGGGGCTTACAGATACGCAGTATTTT

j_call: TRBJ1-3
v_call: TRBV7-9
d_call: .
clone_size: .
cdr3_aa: CASSWPAPHSGNTIYF
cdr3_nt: TGTGCCAGCAGCTGGCCCGCGCCACACTCTGGAAACACCATATATTTT

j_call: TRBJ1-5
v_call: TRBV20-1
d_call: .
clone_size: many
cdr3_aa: CSARDPNNQPQHF
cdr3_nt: TGCAGTGCTAGAGATCCTAATAATCAGCCCCAGCATTTT

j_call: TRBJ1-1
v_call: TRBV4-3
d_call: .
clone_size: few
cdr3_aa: CASSQDHGVTEAFF
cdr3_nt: TGCGCCAGCAGCCAAGATCACGGGGTGACTGAAGCTTTCTTT

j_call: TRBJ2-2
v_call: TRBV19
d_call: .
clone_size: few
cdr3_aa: CASSESRAGELFF
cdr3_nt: TGTGCCAGTAGTGAAAGTAGGGCCGGGGAGCTGTTTTTT

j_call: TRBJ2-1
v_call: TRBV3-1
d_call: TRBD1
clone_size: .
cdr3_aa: CASRYSTGGLRNEQFF
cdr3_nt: TGTGCCAGCAGGTATTCGACAGGGGGCTTGAGGAATGAGCAGTTCTTC

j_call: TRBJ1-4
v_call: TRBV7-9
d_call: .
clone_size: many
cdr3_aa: CASSLGGSWGEKLFF
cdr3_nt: TGTGCCAGCAGCTTAGGAGGCTCCTGGGGTGAAAAACTGTTTTTT

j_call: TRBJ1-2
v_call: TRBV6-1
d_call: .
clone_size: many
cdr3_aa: CASSVETGRPFYTF
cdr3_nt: TGTGCCAGCAGTGTCGAAACTGGACGGCCCTTCTACACCTTC

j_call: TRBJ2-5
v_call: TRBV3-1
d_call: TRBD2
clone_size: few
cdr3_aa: CASSQHSGVGRQETQYF
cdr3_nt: TGTGCCAGCAGCCAACATAGCGGGGTGGGACGGCAAGAGACCCAGTACTTC

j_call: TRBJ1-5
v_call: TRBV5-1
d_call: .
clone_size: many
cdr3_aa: CASSSGQLNQPQHF
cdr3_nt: TGCGCCAGCAGCTCGGGACAACTCAATCAGCCCCAGCATTTT

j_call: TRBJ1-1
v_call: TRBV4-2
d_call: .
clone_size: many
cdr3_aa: CASSQDGEMNTEAFF
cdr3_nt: TGTGCCAGCAGCCAAGATGGGGAAATGAACACTGAAGCTTTCTTT

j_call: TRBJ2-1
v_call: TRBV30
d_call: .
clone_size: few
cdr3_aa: CAWSVRELYNEQFF
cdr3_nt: TGTGCCTGGAGTGTAAGGGAACTATACAATGAGCAGTTCTTC

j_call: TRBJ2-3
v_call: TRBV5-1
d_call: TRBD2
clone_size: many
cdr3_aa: CASSSTSGGTDTQYF
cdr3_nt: TGCGCCAGCAGCTCGACTAGCGGGGGAACAGATACGCAGTATTTT

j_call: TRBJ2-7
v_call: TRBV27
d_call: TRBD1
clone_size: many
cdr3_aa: CASSLAGTGSNEQYF
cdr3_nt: TGTGCCAGCAGCCTGGCCGGGACAGGTAGCAACGAGCAGTACTTC

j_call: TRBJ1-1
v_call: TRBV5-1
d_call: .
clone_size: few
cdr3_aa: CASSTDPNTEAFF
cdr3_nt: TGCGCCAGCAGCACCGATCCGAACACTGAAGCTTTCTTT

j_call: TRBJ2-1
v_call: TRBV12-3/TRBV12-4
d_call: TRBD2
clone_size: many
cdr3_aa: CASTPSRGALINNEQFF
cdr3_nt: TGTGCCAGCACCCCCTCGCGGGGGGCCCTTATTAACAATGAGCAGTTCTTC

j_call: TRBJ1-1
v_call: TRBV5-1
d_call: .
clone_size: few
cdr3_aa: CASSFSRLNTEAFF
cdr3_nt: TGCGCCAGCAGCTTTAGCAGGCTGAACACTGAAGCTTTCTTT

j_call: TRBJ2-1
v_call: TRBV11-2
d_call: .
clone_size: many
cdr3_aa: CASSPSEYNEQFF
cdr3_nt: TGTGCCAGCAGCCCCAGCGAATACAATGAGCAGTTCTTC

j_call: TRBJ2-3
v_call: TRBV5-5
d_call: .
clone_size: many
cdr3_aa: CASSLALAAADTQYF
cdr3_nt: TGTGCCAGCAGCTTGGCCCTTGCAGCGGCAGATACGCAGTATTTT

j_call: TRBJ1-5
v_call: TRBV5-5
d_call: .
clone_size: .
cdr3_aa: CASSLTGSDVNQPQHF
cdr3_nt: TGTGCCAGCAGCCTCACAGGGAGTGATGTCAATCAGCCCCAGCATTTT

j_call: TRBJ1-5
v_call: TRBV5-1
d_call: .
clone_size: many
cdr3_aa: CASSLDGEPQHF
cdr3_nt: TGCGCCAGCAGCTTGGACGGGGAGCCCCAGCATTTT

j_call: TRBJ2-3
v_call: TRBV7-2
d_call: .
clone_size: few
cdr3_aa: CASSSPTTHTQYF
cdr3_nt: TGTGCCAGCAGCTCGCCGACAACCCATACGCAGTATTTT

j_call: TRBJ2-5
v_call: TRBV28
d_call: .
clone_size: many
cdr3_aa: CASSFAEELEKTQYF
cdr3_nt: TGTGCCAGCAGTTTCGCGGAGGAGCTGGAGAAGACCCAGTACTTC

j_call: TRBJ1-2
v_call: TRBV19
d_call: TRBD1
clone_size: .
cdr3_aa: CASSLGQGVSLYGYTF
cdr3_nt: TGTGCCAGTAGTCTTGGACAGGGTGTCTCCCTCTATGGCTACACCTTC

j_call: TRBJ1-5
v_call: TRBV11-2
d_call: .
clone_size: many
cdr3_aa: CASSFGNSNQPQHF
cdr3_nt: TGTGCCAGCAGCTTCGGGAATAGCAATCAGCCCCAGCATTTT

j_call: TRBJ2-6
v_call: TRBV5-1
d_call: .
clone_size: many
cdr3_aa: CASSFSVSGANVLTF
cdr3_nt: TGCGCCAGCAGCTTTTCTGTCTCTGGGGCCAACGTCCTGACTTTC

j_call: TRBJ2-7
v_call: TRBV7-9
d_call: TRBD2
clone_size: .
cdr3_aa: CASSPRLAGGNYEQYF
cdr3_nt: TGTGCCAGCAGCCCGCGACTAGCGGGGGGGAACTACGAGCAGTACTTC

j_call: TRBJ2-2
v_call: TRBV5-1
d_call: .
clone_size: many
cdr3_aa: CASSLAQRTSNTGELFF
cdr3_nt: TGCGCCAGCAGCTTGGCACAGAGAACCTCGAACACCGGGGAGCTGTTTTTT

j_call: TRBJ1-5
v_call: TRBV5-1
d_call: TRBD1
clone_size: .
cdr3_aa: CASSLDPTGPNQPQHF
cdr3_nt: TGCGCCAGCAGCTTGGATCCGACAGGGCCGAATCAGCCCCAGCATTTT

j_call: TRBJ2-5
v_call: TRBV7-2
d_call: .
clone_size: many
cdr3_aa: CASSLGRDTFTQYF
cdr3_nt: TGTGCCAGCAGCTTAGGGAGGGACACATTTACCCAGTACTTC

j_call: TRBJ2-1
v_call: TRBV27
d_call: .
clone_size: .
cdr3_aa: CASSLALGNEQFF
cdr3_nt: TGTGCCAGCAGTTTAGCTCTGGGAAATGAGCAGTTCTTC

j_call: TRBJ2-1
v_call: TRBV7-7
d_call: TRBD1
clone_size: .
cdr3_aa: CASSSWGTGGDEQFF
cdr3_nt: TGTGCTAGCAGCTCTTGGGGGACAGGGGGCGATGAGCAGTTCTTC

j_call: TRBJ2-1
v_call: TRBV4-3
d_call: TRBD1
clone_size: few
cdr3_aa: CASSQDLVTLIRQGAYNEQFF
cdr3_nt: TGCGCCAGCAGCCAAGATTTAGTTACCCTAATTCGACAGGGGGCCTACAATGAGCAGTTCTTC